This T cell receptor (beta chain) emerged from a study of graft-versus-host responses after intestinal transplantation. At the level of the study: Recipients were given multivisceral, liver-intestinal, or isolated intestinal transplants. The recipients all started with anti-thymocyte globulin induction and then took tacrolimus and steroids for 2 to 4 years. Findings and limits, study-wide: Recipient marrow contained GvH clones, some of which appeared first in ileum or blood. Patients who carried graft-donor T cell macrochimerism also had high graft-versus-host to host-versus-graft clonal ratios in their allografts.

About this clone itself: The antigen remains unidentified.

Repertoires were generated with immunoSEQ multiplex PCR, while TCRdb's copy carries only in-frame clones and drops some. The table records some 66,000 clones, 89% of them present only once. The trim removed 2 bases at V and 3 bases at J, leaving 6 bases unmatched. Germline V gives CDR1 MNHNY, CDR2 SVGAGI (reference sequence). This CDR3 has 15 residues. Intraepithelial lymphocytes and lamina propria lymphocytes were released through processing of graft tissue. The chain couples TRBV6-6 to TRBJ1-1; 7 bases match TRBD1. The sequenced sample was ileum tissue, obtained 350 to 400 days after transplant. The sequence came from a human patient who received an intestinal transplant, so some T cells may come from the graft donor. The CDR3 loop reads CASSYGQDLYTEAFF. CDR3 in DNA: TGTGCCAGCAGTTACGGACAGGACCTCTACACTGAAGCTTTCTTT.